Below, 19 T cell receptor beta chains from the same sample are listed, as sequenced in a study of T cell responses to AZD1222 COVID-19 vaccine. Only in-frame clones appear in the TCRdb table, and some are missing; sequencing was by immunoSEQ multiplex PCR. The profile shows about 120,000 clones, about 90% of them singletons. Sequencing used peripheral blood, obtained on day 0 of AZD1222 vaccination. These receptors all come from an adult in good health.

This CDR3 is CAWSAGHSGNTIYF. Written as DNA, the CDR3 is TGTGCCTGGAGCGCCGGACACTCTGGAAACACCATATATTTT. The chain joins TRBV30 to TRBJ1-3; D may be TRBD1 (5 bases). The CDR3 extends over 14 amino acids. Germline lookup yields CDR1 GTSNPN and CDR2 SVGIG (reference sequence). The V end was cut by 3 bases, the J end by 0 bases, with 9 bases between.

The rearrangement links TRBV5-1 to TRBJ2-1, with 8 bases matching TRBD2. This CDR3 is 17 amino acids long. V was pared by 5 bases and J by 5 bases, with 15 bases of the junction left unmatched. Germline V lookup: CDR1 SGHRS, CDR2 YFSETQ. The CDR3 reads CASRPGMGLAGNNEQFF. DNA for the CDR3: TGCGCCAGCAGACCTGGCATGGGGCTAGCGGGCAACAATGAGCAGTTCTTC.

This chain links TRBV3-1 (or the pseudogene TRBV3-2) with TRBJ1-1; D is perhaps TRBD1 (5 bases). CDR1 is LGHDT, CDR2 YNNKEL, per germline (reference sequence). The V gene lost 1 base and the J gene lost 6 bases, with 9 bases spanning the gap. This CDR3 spans 13 amino acids. The CDR3 is CASSQGGIAEAFF. DNA for the CDR3: TGTGCCAGCAGCCAAGGGGGGATCGCTGAAGCTTTCTTT.

This sequence joins TRBV5-6 and TRBJ1-5, with 12 bases lining up with TRBD1. CDR1 SGHDT and CDR2 YYEEEE come from the germline V gene. This CDR3 is built from 15 residues. The trim removed 4 bases at V and 6 bases at J, leaving 5 bases unmatched. The CDR3: CASSRGDRGLQPQHF. The CDR3 coding sequence is TGTGCCAGCAGCCGAGGGGACAGGGGGCTTCAGCCCCAGCATTTT.

The J gene is TRBJ2-5, the V gene TRBV6-2 or TRBV6-3, with D unresolved. This CDR3 contains 14 residues. Germline V lookup: CDR1 MNHEY, CDR2 SVGEGT. V dropped 0 bases and J dropped 2 bases, with 7 bases sitting between them. CDR3 protein: CASSYSGMQETQYF. The CDR3 nucleotides read TGTGCCAGCAGTTACTCAGGGATGCAAGAGACCCAGTACTTC.

The V gene is TRBV6-5, the J gene TRBJ2-7; D is tentatively TRBD1 or TRBD2 (6 bases each). Germline lookup yields CDR1 MNHEY and CDR2 SVGAGI. Trimming removed 2 bases at V and 2 bases at J, with 7 bases between. CDR3 length: 13 amino acids. CDR3 DNA sequence: TGTGCCAGCAGTTACGGGGGGCCCTACGAGCAGTACTTC. Amino acid sequence: CASSYGGPYEQYF.

The chain uses TRBV9 and TRBJ2-5; D may correspond to TRBD1 or TRBD2 (7 bases each). This CDR3 comprises 18 residues. CDR1 and CDR2 (germline): SGDLS, YYNGEE. V lost 4 bases, J lost 2 bases, and 24 bases lay in between. The CDR3: CASSLRQGIGGRQETQYF. The CDR3 DNA sequence: TGTGCCAGCAGCTTGAGACAGGGAATCGGGGGGCGACAAGAGACCCAGTACTTC.

The CDR3 protein is CASSGGGADTEAFF. The CDR3 nucleotides read TGCGCCAGCAGCGGAGGGGGCGCCGACACTGAAGCTTTCTTT. The rearrangement joins TRBV5-1 to TRBJ1-1, with 7 nucleotides matching TRBD1. The CDR3 totals 14 residues. The V gene end was trimmed by 4 bases and the J gene end by 3 bases; junction bases not matched to a gene: 6. Germline V lookup: CDR1 SGHRS, CDR2 YFSETQ. Supplemented by reference TRBV5-1 and TRBJ1-1, the full variable domain reads KAGVTQTPRYLIKTRGQQVTLSCSPISGHRSVSWYQQTPGQGLQFLFEYFSETQRNKGNFPGRFSGRQFSNSRSEMNVSTLELGDSALYLCASSGGGADTEAFFGQGTRLTVV.

A few counts support this clone. The chain uses TRBV18 and TRBJ1-2; TRBD1 aligns across 7 bases. Looked up from germline, CDR1 is KGHSH and CDR2 is LQKENI. V trimming: 4 bases; J trimming: 1 base; junction bases outside the gene matches: 15. The CDR3 covers 18 residues. CDR3 in DNA: TGTGCCAGCTCACGAACGCCAACCCGGGACAGCGTTAACTATGGCTACACCTTC. Amino acid sequence: CASSRTPTRDSVNYGYTF.

V and J are TRBV11-2 and TRBJ2-7, with D perhaps TRBD1 or TRBD2 (6 bases each). Germline V gives CDR1 SGHAT, CDR2 FQNNGV. The CDR3 totals 17 residues. Deletions cut 0 bases from V and 2 bases from J, with 17 bases between. CDR3 DNA: TGTGCCAGCAGCTTAGAGGGGGGCAGAAGAGGGGCCTACGAGCAGTACTTC. This gives the protein CASSLEGGRRGAYEQYF.

The chain is built from TRBV11-2 and TRBJ2-1; 12 bases line up with TRBD2. Unmatched junction bases numbered 10, after V lost 0 bases and J lost 4 bases. Germline V gene lookup returns CDR1 SGHAT and CDR2 FQNNGV. The CDR3 is 19 amino acids. The CDR3 protein is CASSLEITSGRLGYNEQFF. CDR3 DNA sequence: TGTGCCAGCAGCTTAGAGATAACTAGCGGGAGGCTGGGATACAATGAGCAGTTCTTC.

The chain uses TRBV19 and TRBJ1-3; D call uncertain. V lost 2 bases, J lost 1 base, and 3 bases lay in between. Germline V gene lookup returns CDR1 LNHDA and CDR2 SQIVND (reference sequence). The CDR3 contains 13 residues. The DNA for the CDR3 is TGTGCCAGTAGTATACAGTCTGGAAACACCATATATTTT. It specifies CASSIQSGNTIYF.

The V gene is TRBV4-2, the J gene TRBJ1-6, with 7 bases identical to TRBD1. The CDR3 covers 16 residues. Germline assignment: CDR1 LGHNA and CDR2 YNFKEQ. The V and J ends lost 4 bases and 1 base, in that order; junction bases with no gene match: 4. CDR3 residues: CASSPRTGSYNSPLHF. CDR3 DNA: TGTGCCAGCAGCCCTAGGACAGGTTCCTATAATTCACCCCTCCACTTT.

The chain uses TRBV6-5 and TRBJ2-1, with a possible D match to TRBD2 (6 bases). CDR1 is MNHEY, CDR2 SVGAGI, per germline. The CDR3 has 12 amino acids. V lost 7 bases to trimming and J lost 6 bases, with 10 bases between them. CDR3 sequence: CASTHGGNEQFF. The CDR3 bases are TGTGCCAGCACCCACGGGGGCAATGAGCAGTTCTTC.

V is TRBV5-1 and J is TRBJ1-2; a possible D gene is TRBD1 (5 bases). CDR1 is SGHRS, CDR2 YFSETQ, per germline. The CDR3 has 13 residues. Deletions cut 4 bases from V and 3 bases from J, with 10 bases between. CDR3 DNA: TGCGCCAGCAGCCGAGGGGCCGACTATGGCTACACCTTC. It codes for CASSRGADYGYTF.

This chain uses TRBV7-2 with TRBJ2-7, with a possible D match to TRBD1 (5 bases). CDR3 length equals 14 residues. V lost 3 bases to trimming and J lost 1 base, with 10 bases between them. CDR1 is SGHTA, CDR2 FQGNSA, per germline. Here the CDR3 reads CASSFIGVSYEQYF. The CDR3 DNA reads TGTGCCAGCAGCTTCATAGGGGTATCCTACGAGCAGTACTTC.

The rearrangement uses TRBV30 and TRBJ2-3; 9 positions agree with TRBD2. The CDR3 is 15 residues long. Germline loops: CDR1 GTSNPN, CDR2 SVGIG (reference sequence). With 2 bases clipped from V and 8 bases from J, the junction kept 11 bases outside the gene matches. The CDR3 loop reads CAWSPSAGGRGTQYF. CDR3 in DNA: TGTGCCTGGAGTCCCTCCGCGGGAGGGCGGGGTACGCAGTATTTT.

The chain combines TRBV6-1 with TRBJ1-4, with 8 bases matching TRBD1. J was trimmed by 4 bases and V by 0 bases; bases with no gene match: 7. This CDR3 has 17 residues. CDR1 and CDR2 (germline): MNHNS, SASEGT. In DNA form, the CDR3 reads TGTGCCAGCAGTGAAGCGCCTCGGACAGGGCTTAATGAAAAACTGTTTTTT. Translation: CASSEAPRTGLNEKLFF.

The rearrangement joins TRBV21-1 to TRBJ1-4; the table's D call, TRBD1, has no DNA check behind it. TRBV21-1 is deemed a pseudogene. The CDR3 is 14 amino acids. The CDR3 loop is CASSKRTGDEKLFF. The CDR3 nucleotides are TGTGCCAGCAGCAAACGCACAGGGGATGAAAAACTGTTTTTT.